Presented here are 30 T cell receptor beta chains from one specimen sequenced in a study of cytomegalovirus exposure and HLA in healthy donors. Primers for the PCR totalled 60 Vbeta and 13 Jbeta. The data were produced by immunoSEQ multiplex PCR, yet TCRdb's version contains in-frame clones alone and is incomplete. This table lists 130,000 to 150,000 clones. The sample was PBMCs. These receptors originate from a woman aged 45-59 years in good health and CMV-seronegative.

V is TRBV6-5 and J is TRBJ1-2; a possible D gene is TRBD1 (5 bases). The CDR3 is made up of 14 amino acids. Germline CDR1 reads MNHEY; CDR2 reads SVGAGI. Trimming left V 8 bases short and J 5 bases short, with 18 bases between. Here the CDR3 reads CASLGTGELYGYTF. The CDR3 region has the DNA TGTGCCAGCCTAGGGACGGGAGAATTGTATGGCTACACCTTC.

The CDR3 region has the DNA TGTGCCAGCAGCTCATCCGACAGGGGGCTTAAAGAGACCCAGTACTTC. Translation: CASSSSDRGLKETQYF. The V gene is TRBV7-2, the J gene TRBJ2-5; 10 positions match TRBD1. V shed 4 bases and J 3 bases; nucleotides not matched to a gene: 8. This CDR3 region has 16 residues. Germline V lookup: CDR1 SGHTA, CDR2 FQGNSA.

The chain links TRBV7-3 to TRBJ1-6, with 8 bases identical to TRBD1. V lost 1 base, J lost 10 bases, and 6 bases stayed unmatched. CDR1 SGHTA and CDR2 FQGTGA come from the germline V gene. The CDR3 loop spans 15 amino acids. CDR3 residues: CASSLIGQGVSPLHF. CDR3 coding DNA: TGTGCCAGCAGCTTAATTGGACAGGGCGTCTCACCCCTCCACTTT.

The chain has TRBV4-1 and TRBJ1-1, with D maybe TRBD1 (5 bases). From germline, CDR1 is MGHRA and CDR2 YSYEKL. The CDR3 contains 15 residues. Trimming cost V 4 bases and J 1 base, with 13 bases left between them. CDR3 region: CASSPSGRGNTEAFF. CDR3 DNA: TGCGCCAGCAGCCCCTCGGGGAGGGGGAACACTGAAGCTTTCTTT.

J is TRBJ2-2 and V is TRBV28; perhaps TRBD2 as D (5 bases). With 7 bases removed from V and 7 bases from J, the gap between germline ends came to 19 bases. CDR1 is MDHEN, CDR2 SYDVKM, per germline. The CDR3 runs 15 residues. This CDR3 reads CASTMTTEGVGELFF. The CDR3 coding sequence is TGTGCCAGCACCATGACTACCGAGGGCGTCGGGGAGCTGTTTTTT. Variable domain in full (rest from reference TRBV28 and TRBJ2-2): DVKVTQSSRYLVKRTGEKVFLECVQDMDHENMFWYRQDPGLGLRLIYFSYDVKMKEKGDIPEGYSVSREKKERFSLILESASTNQTSMYLCASTMTTEGVGELFFGEGSRLTVL.

The chain joins TRBV18 to TRBJ2-7; 7 positions agree with TRBD2. Germline V gene sequence: CDR1 KGHSH, CDR2 LQKENI. V trimming: 3 bases; J trimming: 4 bases; junction bases outside the gene matches: 9. The CDR3 runs 15 residues. CDR3 loop: CASSPGASGGYEQYF. In DNA form, the CDR3 reads TGTGCCAGCTCACCTGGGGCTAGCGGTGGGTACGAGCAGTACTTC. Variable domain in full (rest from reference TRBV18 and TRBJ2-7): NAGVMQNPRHLVRRRGQEARLRCSPMKGHSHVYWYRQLPEEGLKFMVYLQKENIIDESGMPKERFSAEFPKEGPSILRIQQVVRGDSAAYFCASSPGASGGYEQYFGPGTRLTVT.

The V gene is TRBV27, the J gene TRBJ2-1; 7 nucleotides match TRBD2. There are 17 residues in the CDR3. Germline V lookup: CDR1 MNHEY, CDR2 SMNVEV (reference sequence). With 5 bases clipped from V and 2 bases from J, the junction kept 12 bases outside the gene matches. The CDR3 DNA follows: TGTGCCAGCAGTCCGCCTGGGGCGGGAGTCCCCTACAATGAGCAGTTCTTC. Its protein is CASSPPGAGVPYNEQFF.

The V gene is TRBV7-2, the J gene TRBJ1-3; possibly TRBD1 for D (6 bases). The germline V gene encodes CDR1 SGHTA and CDR2 FQGNSA. Between the trimmed V and J ends, which lost 1 base and 4 bases, there was a span of 14 bases. The CDR3 contains 16 residues. The CDR3 nucleotides are TGTGCCAGCAGCTTAGGCCGGGGGGCGCGCGGAAACACCATATATTTT. Its protein is CASSLGRGARGNTIYF.

The chain is built from TRBV18 and TRBJ1-5, with 9 positions matching TRBD1. Trimming removed 5 bases from V and 7 bases from J; junction bases left unmatched: 9. This CDR3 has 15 amino acids. Germline V lookup: CDR1 KGHSH, CDR2 LQKENI. The CDR3, as DNA: TGTGCCAGCTCAACGACCCGGGACAGGGCCCAGCCCCAGCATTTT. Translating it yields CASSTTRDRAQPQHF.

The rearrangement joins TRBV4-3 to TRBJ1-3; 7 bases agree with TRBD1. CDR3 length: 17 residues. J gave up 4 bases and V 1 base, and 10 bases lay outside the gene matches. Germline V gene lookup returns CDR1 LGHNA and CDR2 YSLEER. CDR3 region: CASSQGFPDRRGNTIYF. The CDR3 DNA reads TGCGCCAGCAGCCAAGGCTTCCCGGACAGGAGAGGAAACACCATATATTTT.

The rearrangement links TRBV5-1 to TRBJ2-2, with 11 bases matching TRBD1. In germline, CDR1 is SGHRS, CDR2 YFSETQ. The CDR3 is 15 amino acids. J lost 8 bases, V lost 4 bases, and 7 bases had no gene match. In DNA, the CDR3 is TGCGCCAGCAGCACCGGACAGGGGGCGCCTGGGGAGCTGTTTTTT. Its protein is CASSTGQGAPGELFF. Based on the CDR3 plus reference TRBV5-1 and TRBJ2-2, the full variable domain is KAGVTQTPRYLIKTRGQQVTLSCSPISGHRSVSWYQQTPGQGLQFLFEYFSETQRNKGNFPGRFSGRQFSNSRSEMNVSTLELGDSALYLCASSTGQGAPGELFFGEGSRLTVL.

V usage is TRBV30 and J usage is TRBJ2-7; 11 nucleotides match TRBD1. CDR1 and CDR2 from the germline V gene are GTSNPN and SVGIG (reference sequence). V was clipped by 3 bases and J by 5 bases; unmatched bases: 6. This CDR3 has 14 amino acids. The CDR3 sequence: CAWSRDRGNNEQYF. As DNA, the CDR3 is TGTGCCTGGAGCCGGGACAGGGGGAATAACGAGCAGTACTTC.

V usage is TRBV10-3 and J usage is TRBJ2-5; tentatively, D is TRBD2 (6 bases). In germline, CDR1 is ENHRY, CDR2 SYGVKD. The CDR3 spans 14 residues. Trimming pared 4 bases from V and 5 bases from J, leaving 14 bases between. DNA for the CDR3: TGTGCCATCAGTGGCGGGACCCTTCGGGAGACCCAGTACTTC. Protein: CAISGGTLRETQYF.

CDR3 region: CASSIAQGTRGYTF. The CDR3 DNA reads as TGTGCCAGTAGTATCGCACAGGGTACTCGGGGCTACACCTTC. V usage is TRBV19 and J usage is TRBJ1-2, with D possibly being TRBD1 (6 bases). V lost 3 bases and J lost 8, with 16 bases in between. In germline, CDR1 is LNHDA, CDR2 SQIVND (reference sequence). The CDR3 is made up of 14 amino acids.

V usage is TRBV7-9 and J usage is TRBJ2-7; D perhaps matches TRBD2 (5 bases). Germline CDR1 SEHNR, CDR2 FQNEAQ (reference sequence). There are 15 residues in the CDR3. Trimming cost V 1 base and J 3 bases, with 13 bases left between them. The CDR3 loop reads CASSLEGAGLYEQYF. The CDR3 nucleotides read TGTGCCAGCAGCTTAGAAGGAGCAGGACTCTACGAGCAGTACTTC. Using reference TRBV7-9 and TRBJ2-7 for the parts outside the CDR3, the full variable domain is DTGVSQNPRHKITKRGQNVTFRCDPISEHNRLYWYRQTLGQGPEFLTYFQNEAQLEKSRLLSDRFSAERPKGSFSTLEIQRTEQGDSAMYLCASSLEGAGLYEQYFGPGTRLTVT.

The chain recombines TRBV28 with TRBJ1-1, with D maybe TRBD1 (5 bases). From germline, CDR1 is MDHEN and CDR2 SYDVKM. The CDR3 contains 13 residues. V lost 8 bases and J lost 1, with 11 bases in between. The DNA of the CDR3 is TGTGCCAGCGCCGCAGGGCAGAACACTGAAGCTTTCTTT. It is translated as CASAAGQNTEAFF.

This chain connects TRBV14 to TRBJ2-7; D uncertain. Trimming stripped 4 bases from V and 3 bases from J, with 7 bases between. This CDR3 is 12 amino acids long. From germline, CDR1 is SGHDN and CDR2 FVKESK. CDR3 sequence: CASSLLGYEQYF. The CDR3 DNA reads TGTGCCAGCAGCCTACTTGGCTACGAGCAGTACTTC.

This chain joins TRBV7-2 and TRBJ1-1, with D possibly TRBD1 on 5 matching bases. Germline values: CDR1 SGHTA, CDR2 FQGNSA. V was shortened by 5 bases and J by 0 bases, with 13 bases between the two germline ends. The length of the CDR3 is 15 residues. CDR3 sequence (DNA): TGTGCCAGCAGCCCAGGAGGGACCTTGAACACTGAAGCTTTCTTT. It translates to CASSPGGTLNTEAFF.

For this clone: The sample contains more than one DNA sequence encoding this CDR3. The chain is built from TRBV5-1 and TRBJ1-1; 9 bases agree with TRBD1. The V gene's germline CDR1 is SGHRS and CDR2 YFSETQ. The CDR3 has 14 residues. V lost 4 bases, J lost 2 bases, and 3 bases stayed unmatched. The CDR3, as DNA: TGCGCCAGCAGCCCGGGACAGGGCAACACTGAAGCTTTCTTT. It yields the protein CASSPGQGNTEAFF. Variable domain in full (rest from reference TRBV5-1 and TRBJ1-1): KAGVTQTPRYLIKTRGQQVTLSCSPISGHRSVSWYQQTPGQGLQFLFEYFSETQRNKGNFPGRFSGRQFSNSRSEMNVSTLELGDSALYLCASSPGQGNTEAFFGQGTRLTVV.

This chain joins TRBV20-1 and TRBJ2-3; D possibly corresponds to TRBD2 (7 bases). CDR1 and CDR2 from the germline V gene are DFQATT and SNEGSKA (reference sequence). This CDR3 spans 11 amino acids. CDR3 bases: TGCAGCCCATCGGGGGGCGTGTCGCAGTATTTT. Its translation is CSPSGGVSQYF.

This chain uses TRBV27 with TRBJ1-6; 7 bases align to TRBD1. The V gene end was trimmed by 5 bases and the J gene end by 11 bases; junction bases not matched to a gene: 12. The germline gives CDR1 MNHEY, CDR2 SMNVEV (reference sequence). The CDR3 covers 15 residues. For the CDR3, the DNA is TGTGCCAGCAGTCAATCCACAGGGGTCGGAACACCCCTCCACTTT. Encoded protein: CASSQSTGVGTPLHF.

The chain links TRBV4-2 to TRBJ1-5; D gene unclear. V was clipped by 0 bases and J by 7 bases, with 4 bases between them. The germline gives CDR1 LGHNA, CDR2 YNFKEQ. This CDR3 spans 12 amino acids. This CDR3 is CASSQDRQPQHF. The DNA for the CDR3 is TGTGCCAGCAGCCAAGATCGGCAGCCCCAGCATTTT.

The chain recombines TRBV19 with TRBJ2-7, with 8 nucleotides matching TRBD2. This CDR3 spans 15 amino acids. From germline, CDR1 is LNHDA and CDR2 SQIVND (reference sequence). V lost 4 bases to trimming and J lost 3 bases; unmatched junction nucleotides: 8. The CDR3 DNA is TGTGCCAGTAGTACCATAGCGGGGAGGGACTACGAGCAGTACTTC. Residues: CASSTIAGRDYEQYF.

Of note for this clone: At one boundary the junction diverges from the germline segment, which might be a read error. V is TRBV15 and J is TRBJ2-7; 10 bases line up with TRBD1. This CDR3 is built from 12 residues. CDR1 and CDR2 from the germline V gene are LNHNV and YYDKDF (reference sequence). DNA for the CDR3: TGTGCCACCAGCAGAGATTTAGGACAGGGGGACTTC. This gives the protein CATSRDLGQGDF.

The chain combines TRBV6-5 with TRBJ1-1; 12 bases are a match to TRBD1. The germline gives CDR1 MNHEY, CDR2 SVGAGI. The junction had 6 bases not matched to a gene; V was cut back by 2 bases and J by 5 bases. CDR3 length: 16 residues. Here the CDR3 DNA reads TGTGCCAGCAGTTACGGGACAGGGGGCTCTGATACTGAAGCTTTCTTT. Amino acids: CASSYGTGGSDTEAFF.

The chain combines TRBV2 with TRBJ2-7; the match to TRBD1 covers 9 bases. Germline CDR1 SNHLY, CDR2 FYNNEI. The CDR3 runs to 13 residues. V shed 5 bases and J 4 bases; nucleotides not matched to a gene: 3. The CDR3 DNA follows: TGTGCCAGCAGTAATGGACAGGGGTACGAGCAGTACTTC. Its protein is CASSNGQGYEQYF.

The CDR3 DNA is TGCGCCAGCAGCCACCCGACTAGTAGCAATGAGCAGTTCTTC. Its translation: CASSHPTSSNEQFF. The rearrangement joins TRBV4-3 to TRBJ2-1; D might be TRBD2 (6 bases). V was clipped by 3 bases and J by 6 bases, with 12 bases between them. The CDR3 length is 14 residues. Germline values: CDR1 LGHNA, CDR2 YSLEER.

The J gene is TRBJ1-3, the V gene TRBV6-5; no definite D call. Germline loops: CDR1 MNHEY, CDR2 SVGAGI. The CDR3 length is 14 residues. The V gene lost 2 bases and the J gene lost 0 bases, with 5 bases spanning the gap. This CDR3 is CASSYIASGNTIYF. The CDR3 nucleotides are TGTGCCAGCAGTTACATAGCCTCTGGAAACACCATATATTTT.

The chain carries TRBV14 and TRBJ2-7, with 7 bases matching TRBD2. The germline V gene encodes CDR1 SGHDN and CDR2 FVKESK. This CDR3 has 14 amino acids. The trim removed 0 bases at V and 8 bases at J, leaving 7 bases unmatched. As DNA, the CDR3 is TGTGCCAGCAGCCAAGACTGGTCGGGGGGTAAGCAGTACTTC. Amino acid sequence: CASSQDWSGGKQYF.

The rearrangement joins TRBV19 to TRBJ1-1; 10 nucleotides match TRBD1. This CDR3 has 16 residues. Germline values: CDR1 LNHDA, CDR2 SQIVND (reference sequence). Unmatched junction bases numbered 8, after V lost 5 bases and J lost 2 bases. The CDR3 protein is CASSPTGGRANTEAFF. The CDR3 DNA sequence: TGTGCCAGTAGTCCGACAGGGGGCCGAGCTAACACTGAAGCTTTCTTT.